Sequencing of this TCR beta chain was carried out in a study of T cell responses to AZD1222 COVID-19 vaccine. Turning to the study itself: Pooling was applied to second doses at about 4 or about 12 weeks.

General observations from the study: Nearly half of spike-specific TCRs reportedly target variant regions that are unmutated in the B.1.351 and B.1.1.7 variants. Baseline seropositives among AZD1222 recipients totaled only five to seven.

Regarding this clone: What it binds is not known.

CDR1 is MNHEY and CDR2 is SMNVEV in the germline V gene (reference sequence). V was shortened by 1 base and J by 3 bases, with 13 bases between the two germline ends. The CDR3 is made up of 16 amino acids. Sequencing was performed with immunoSEQ multiplex PCR; in TCRdb, only in-frame clones are kept and a portion is missing. The sample includes about 130,000 clones, approximately 84% of them seen just once. The chain joins TRBV27 to TRBJ1-3; tentatively, D is TRBD1 (6 bases). The clonotype was recovered from an adult in good health. This specimen was peripheral blood, taken on day 0 of AZD1222 vaccination. The CDR3 region has the DNA TGTGCCAGCAGTTTATTTGGCAGGGGAGGTGGAAACACCATATATTTT. It translates to CASSLFGRGGGNTIYF.